The 13 T cell receptor beta chains listed next were all sequenced from one sample in a study of blood T cells in healthy people across ages (dated by TCRdb to about 2015). Library preparation was by 5' RACE. The sequencing machine was an Illumina HiSeq 2500. A second PCR of roughly 7 to 11 cycles was run with a J-beta primer mix and a sample-barcoded 5' primer. TCRdb handled the public reads itself, with Q25 trimming in fastp and clone calling in MiXCR, and kept productive beta chains. Rows are unified per CDR3 protein, each entry keeping the most common DNA and genes. A total of roughly 800,000 distinct CDR3 sequences appear in this sample, roughly 25% of them only once. The ten largest clones add up to just under 9.5% of the sample. In addition, the sample was reused for a study of T cells of mothers and their children.

Sequenced sample: blood. The receptor source for this set is a boy between 10 and 17 years old in good health.

The chain has TRBV6-2 or TRBV6-3 and TRBJ2-5; either TRBD1 or TRBD2 may supply D (5 bases each). Trimming removed 7 bases at V and 4 bases at J, with 16 bases between. The germline V gene has CDR1 MNHEY and CDR2 SVGEGT. This CDR3 spans 14 amino acids. CDR3 nucleotides: TGTGCCAGCACCCCTGAGGGGTGGGGAGAGACCCAGTACTTC. This translates into CASTPEGWGETQYF.

The rearrangement joins TRBV20-1 to TRBJ2-5, with D possibly matching TRBD1 (5 bases). Per germline, CDR1 DFQATT and CDR2 SNEGSKA (reference sequence). V lost 6 bases and J 4 bases, leaving 15 bases between the germline ends. The length of the CDR3 is 13 residues. CDR3 nucleotide sequence: TGCAGTGCCGAACGGGCAGGGCGAGAGACCCAGTACTTC. It specifies CSAERAGRETQYF.

J is TRBJ2-7 and V is TRBV20-1; 8 bases line up with TRBD1. This CDR3 has 14 amino acids. Per germline, CDR1 DFQATT and CDR2 SNEGSKA (reference sequence). The CDR3, as DNA: TGCAGCACCGGGGCGGGACAGGTCCCTCGCGAGCAGTACTTC. This sequence encodes CSTGAGQVPREQYF.

The gene calls are TRBV6-2 or TRBV6-3 and TRBJ1-5, with D maybe TRBD1 (6 bases). This CDR3 comprises 13 residues. With 8 bases removed from V and 5 bases from J, the gap between germline ends came to 13 bases. Germline CDR1 reads MNHEY; CDR2 reads SVGEGT. CDR3 nucleotides: TGTGCCAGCGCCGTACAGGGTTATCAGCCCCAGCATTTT. It codes for CASAVQGYQPQHF.

This sequence joins TRBV5-6 and TRBJ1-3, with D possibly being TRBD1 (5 bases). This CDR3 has 15 amino acids. Germline CDR1 and CDR2: SGHDT and YYEEEE. Trimming stripped 1 base from V and 0 bases from J, with 8 bases between. CDR3 sequence reads: CASSLMGTSGNTIYF. The CDR3 DNA sequence: TGTGCCAGCAGCTTGATGGGGACCTCTGGAAACACCATATATTTT.

The chain combines TRBV20-1 with TRBJ2-5, with 12 bases lining up with TRBD2. V dropped 3 bases and J dropped 1; count of bases not matched to a gene: 3. Germline CDR1 is DFQATT and CDR2 is SNEGSKA (reference sequence). The CDR3 is made up of 15 amino acids. The CDR3 sequence is CSASETSGGQETQYF. The CDR3 nucleotides are TGCAGTGCTAGTGAGACTAGCGGGGGCCAAGAGACCCAGTACTTC.

This clonotype was observed a handful of times. This chain links TRBV5-1 with TRBJ2-5; TRBD1 might be the D (6 bases). This CDR3 spans 15 amino acids. Germline V lookup: CDR1 SGHRS, CDR2 YFSETQ. V was cut by 3 bases and J by 3 bases, with 15 bases left in between. This CDR3 reads CASSSFRGPEETQYF. DNA of the CDR3: TGCGCCAGCAGCTCCTTCAGGGGCCCTGAAGAGACCCAGTACTTC.

The V call is TRBV10-3, the J call TRBJ2-7; D is unclear. Germline CDR1 reads ENHRY; CDR2 reads SYGVKD. The CDR3 loop spans 14 amino acids. Trimming stripped 0 bases from V and 3 bases from J, with 9 bases between. The DNA for the CDR3 is TGTGCCATCAGTGAGTCTGATAGGGACTACGAGCAGTACTTC. It yields the protein CAISESDRDYEQYF.

This clonotype came up a few times. This rearrangement joins TRBV29-1 to TRBJ1-2; D remains ambiguous. This CDR3 has 13 residues. Per germline, CDR1 SQVTM and CDR2 ANQGSEA. The germline V and J ends were trimmed by 3 bases and 4 bases, with 12 bases remaining between them. The CDR3 DNA is TGCAGCGTTGAGGGAGAGAGGGCCTATGGCTACACCTTC. Amino acid sequence: CSVEGERAYGYTF.

This clonotype was observed a handful of times. The chain links TRBV9 to TRBJ2-1; either TRBD1 or TRBD2 may supply D (6 bases each). The end of the DNA aligns better with TRBJ2-5, so the J call may be wrong. The CDR3 contains 16 residues. Germline values: CDR1 SGDLS, CDR2 YYNGEE. The CDR3 region is CASSVDAWGAKETQYF. CDR3 nucleotide sequence: TGTGCCAGCAGCGTAGACGCCTGGGGGGCTAAAGAGACCCAGTACTTC.

This clonotype was counted many times. The chain joins TRBV7-2 to TRBJ2-1, with TRBD1 matching 7 bases. Germline assignment: CDR1 SGHTA and CDR2 FQGNSA. The trim removed 4 bases at V and 3 bases at J, leaving 3 bases unmatched. This CDR3 contains 14 residues. Written as DNA, the CDR3 is TGTGCCAGCAGCTCCGGGACAGACTACAATGAGCAGTTCTTC. This encodes CASSSGTDYNEQFF.

The rearrangement joins TRBV20-1 to TRBJ1-4, with 7 bases identical to TRBD1. Germline V lookup: CDR1 DFQATT, CDR2 SNEGSKA (reference sequence). Trimming took 4 bases from V and 8 from J; bases not matched to a gene: 10. The CDR3 runs 14 residues. The CDR3 loop reads CSAKNRGTSEKLFF. The CDR3 DNA reads TGCAGTGCTAAAAACAGGGGAACGTCGGAAAAACTGTTTTTT.

The CDR3 sequence: CSAMVSRDRAYGYTF. The DNA for the CDR3 is TGCAGTGCTATGGTATCCCGTGACAGGGCCTATGGCTACACCTTC. The V gene is TRBV20-1, the J gene TRBJ1-2; 7 positions match TRBD1. The trim removed 4 bases at V and 4 bases at J, leaving 12 bases unmatched. CDR1 is DFQATT, CDR2 SNEGSKA, per germline (reference sequence). The CDR3 runs to 15 residues.